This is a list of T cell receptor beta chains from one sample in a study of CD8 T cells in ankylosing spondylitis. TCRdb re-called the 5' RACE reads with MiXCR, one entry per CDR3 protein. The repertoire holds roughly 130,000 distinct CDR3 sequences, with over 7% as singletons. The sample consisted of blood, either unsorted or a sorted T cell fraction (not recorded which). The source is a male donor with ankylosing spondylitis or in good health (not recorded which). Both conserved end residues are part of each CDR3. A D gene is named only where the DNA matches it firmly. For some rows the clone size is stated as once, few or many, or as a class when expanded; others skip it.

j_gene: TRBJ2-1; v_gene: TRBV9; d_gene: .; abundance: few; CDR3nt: TGTGCCAGCAGCGTAGCCTCGAAGAATGAGCAGTTCTTC; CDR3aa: CASSVASKNEQFF
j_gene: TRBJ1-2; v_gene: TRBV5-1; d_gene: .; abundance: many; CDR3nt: TGCGCCAGCAATCTCGGGGATGACTATGGCTACACCTTC; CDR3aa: CASNLGDDYGYTF
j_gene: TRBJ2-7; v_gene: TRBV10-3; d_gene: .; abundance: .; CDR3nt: TGTGCCATCAGCGGGATTACATACGAGCAGTACTTC; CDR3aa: CAISGITYEQYF
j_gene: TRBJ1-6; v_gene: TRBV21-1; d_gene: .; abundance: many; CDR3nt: TGTGCCAGCAGCAAAGAAAGGGGGCGCGATTCACCCCTCCACTTT; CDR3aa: CASSKERGRDSPLHF
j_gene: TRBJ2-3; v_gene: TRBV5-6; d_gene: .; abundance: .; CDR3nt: TGTGCCAGCAGCTTCGTCTACAGCACAGATACGCAGTATTTT; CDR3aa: CASSFVYSTDTQYF
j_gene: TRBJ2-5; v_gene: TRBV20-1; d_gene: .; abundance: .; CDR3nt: TGCAGTGCTAGAGACGAGACCCAGTACTTC; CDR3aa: CSARDETQYF
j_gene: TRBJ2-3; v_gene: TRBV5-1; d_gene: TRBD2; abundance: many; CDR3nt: TGCGCCAGCAGTTACCGGGGACTAGCGATCTCAGATACGCAGTATTTT; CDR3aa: CASSYRGLAISDTQYF
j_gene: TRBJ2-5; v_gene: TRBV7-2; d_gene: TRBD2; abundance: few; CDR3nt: TGTGCCAGCAGCTTATTCCCGGCTAGCGGAGAGACCCAGTACTTC; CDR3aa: CASSLFPASGETQYF
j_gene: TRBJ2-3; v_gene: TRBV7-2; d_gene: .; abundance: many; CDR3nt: TGTGCCAGCAGCCCCCTCGGACAGCCAGATACGCAGTATTTT; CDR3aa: CASSPLGQPDTQYF
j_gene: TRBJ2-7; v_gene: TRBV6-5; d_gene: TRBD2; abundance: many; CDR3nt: TGTGCCAGCAGTTATGGGCTAGCGGGACCCGAGCAGTACTTC; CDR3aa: CASSYGLAGPEQYF
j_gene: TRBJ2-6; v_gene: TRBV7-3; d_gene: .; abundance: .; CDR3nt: TGTGCCAGTAGACCCTCTGGGGCCAACGTCCTGACTTTC; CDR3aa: CASRPSGANVLTF
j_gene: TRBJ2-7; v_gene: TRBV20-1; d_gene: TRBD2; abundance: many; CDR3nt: TGCAGTGCTAGCTCCATGGGTAGCGGGAGCTCCTACGAGCAGTACTTC; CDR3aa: CSASSMGSGSSYEQYF
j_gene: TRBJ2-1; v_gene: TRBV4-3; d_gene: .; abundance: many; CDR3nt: TGCGCCAGCAGCCAAGTCGGGCTGCCCAATGAGCAGTTCTTC; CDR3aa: CASSQVGLPNEQFF
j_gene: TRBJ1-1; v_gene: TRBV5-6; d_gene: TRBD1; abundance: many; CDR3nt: TGTGCCAGCAGCTTTTATCCGGGACAGGGGACTGAAGCTTTCTTT; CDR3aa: CASSFYPGQGTEAFF
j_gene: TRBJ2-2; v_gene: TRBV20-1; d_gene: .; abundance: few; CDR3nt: TGCAGTGCTAGAGATTCTGGCCTAGCGACGAACACCGGGGAGCTGTTTTTT; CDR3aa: CSARDSGLATNTGELFF
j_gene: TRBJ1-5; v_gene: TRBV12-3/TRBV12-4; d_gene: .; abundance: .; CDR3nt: TGTGCCAGCAGTTTGGGCCCTAGGTGGAATCAGCCCCAGCATTTT; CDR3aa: CASSLGPRWNQPQHF
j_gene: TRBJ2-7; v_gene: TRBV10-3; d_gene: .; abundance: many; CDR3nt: TGTGCCATCAGCCCCGGACGGTCCTCCTACGAGCAGTACTTC; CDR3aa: CAISPGRSSYEQYF
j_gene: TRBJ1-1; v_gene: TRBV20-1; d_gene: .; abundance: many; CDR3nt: TGCAGTGCGACCTTAGGGCGGAACACTGAAGCTTTCTTT; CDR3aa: CSATLGRNTEAFF
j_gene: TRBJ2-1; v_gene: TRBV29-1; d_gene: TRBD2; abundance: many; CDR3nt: TGCAGCGTTGAAGGAAGGCGGGAGGGCCTCTTCTTC; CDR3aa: CSVEGRREGLFF
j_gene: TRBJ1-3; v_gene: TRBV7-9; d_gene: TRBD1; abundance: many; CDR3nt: TGTGCCAGCAGCTTAGTTCTCCAGGGGGCATCATACACCATATATTTT; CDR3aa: CASSLVLQGASYTIYF
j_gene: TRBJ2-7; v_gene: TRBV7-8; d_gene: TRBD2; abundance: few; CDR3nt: TGTGCCAGCAGCTCCGGGACTAGCGGGAAGTTCTACGAGCAGTACTTC; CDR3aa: CASSSGTSGKFYEQYF
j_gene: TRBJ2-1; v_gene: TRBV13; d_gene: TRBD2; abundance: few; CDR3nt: TGTGCCAGCAGCTTAACGCGGGAGGGCGGCTACAATGAGCAGTTCTTC; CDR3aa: CASSLTREGGYNEQFF
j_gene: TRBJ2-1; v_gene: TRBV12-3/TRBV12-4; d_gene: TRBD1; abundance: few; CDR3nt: TGTGCCAGCACCCACCGGGACAGGGACAATGAGCAGTTCTTC; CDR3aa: CASTHRDRDNEQFF
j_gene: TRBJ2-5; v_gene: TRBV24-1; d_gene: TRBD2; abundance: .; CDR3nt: TGTGCCACCAGTGATTTCGGCTCGAGCGGGAGGGCCCTCTGGGAGACCCAGTACTTC; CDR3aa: CATSDFGSSGRALWETQYF
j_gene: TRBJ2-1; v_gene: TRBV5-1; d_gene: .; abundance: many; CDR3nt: TGCGCCAGCAGCTTCCCCCCCGACCCCTCCTACGATGAGCAGTTCTTC; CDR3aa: CASSFPPDPSYDEQFF
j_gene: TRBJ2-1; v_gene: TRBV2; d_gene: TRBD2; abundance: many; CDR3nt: TGTGCCAACAAAAAAGGACTAGCGGGAGCCCCCTACAATGAGCAGTTCTTC; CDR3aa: CANKKGLAGAPYNEQFF